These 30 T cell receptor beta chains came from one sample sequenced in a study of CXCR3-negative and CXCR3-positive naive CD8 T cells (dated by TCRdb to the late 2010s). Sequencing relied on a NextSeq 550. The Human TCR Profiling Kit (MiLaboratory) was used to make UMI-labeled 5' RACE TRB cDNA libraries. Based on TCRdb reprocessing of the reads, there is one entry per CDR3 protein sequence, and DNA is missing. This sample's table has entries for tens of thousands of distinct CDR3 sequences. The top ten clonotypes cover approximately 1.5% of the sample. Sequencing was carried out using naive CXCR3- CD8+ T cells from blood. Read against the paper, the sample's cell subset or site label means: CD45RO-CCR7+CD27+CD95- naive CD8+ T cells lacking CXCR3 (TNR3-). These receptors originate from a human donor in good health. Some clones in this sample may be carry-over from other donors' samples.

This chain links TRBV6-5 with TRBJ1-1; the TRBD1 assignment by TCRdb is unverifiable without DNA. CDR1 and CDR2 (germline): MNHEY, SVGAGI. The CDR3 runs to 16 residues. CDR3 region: CASSYSRTEMNTEAFF.

CDR3 amino acids: CSVDKEGTQYF. The J gene is TRBJ2-5, the V gene TRBV29-1; TCRdb indicates TRBD2, and absent DNA this call remains unverified. The germline gives CDR1 SQVTM, CDR2 ANQGSEA. CDR3 length equals 11 residues.

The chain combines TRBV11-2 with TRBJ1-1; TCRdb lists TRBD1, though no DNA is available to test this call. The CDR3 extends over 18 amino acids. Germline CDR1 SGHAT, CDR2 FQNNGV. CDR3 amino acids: CASSLSVTGVREVSEAFF.

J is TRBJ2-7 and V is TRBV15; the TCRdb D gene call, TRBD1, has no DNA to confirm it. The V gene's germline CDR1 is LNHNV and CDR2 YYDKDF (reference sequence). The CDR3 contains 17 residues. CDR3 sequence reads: CATSARAPGQGSDEQYF.

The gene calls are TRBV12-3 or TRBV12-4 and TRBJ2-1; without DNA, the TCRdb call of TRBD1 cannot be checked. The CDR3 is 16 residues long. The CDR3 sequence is CASSLVPGGSYNEQFF.

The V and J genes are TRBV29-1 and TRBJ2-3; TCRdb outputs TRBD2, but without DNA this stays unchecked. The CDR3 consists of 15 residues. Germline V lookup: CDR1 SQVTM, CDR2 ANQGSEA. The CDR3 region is CSVGGGAFSTDTQYF.

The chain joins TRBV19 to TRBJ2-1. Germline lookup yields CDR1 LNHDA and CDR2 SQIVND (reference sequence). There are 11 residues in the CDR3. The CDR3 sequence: CASEWGNGQFF. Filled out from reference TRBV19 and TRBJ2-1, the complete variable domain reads DGGITQSPKYLFRKEGQNVTLSCEQNLNHDAMYWYRQDPGQGLRLIYYSQIVNDFQKGDIAEGYSVSREKKESFPLTVTSAQKNPTAFYLCASEWGNGQFFGPGTRLTVL.

CDR3 sequence reads: CASSLPGINYGYTF. The V gene is TRBV28, the J gene TRBJ1-2; TCRdb's D gene call, TRBD1, goes unchecked for lack of DNA. Per the germline V gene, CDR1 is MDHEN and CDR2 is SYDVKM. This CDR3 is 14 amino acids long.

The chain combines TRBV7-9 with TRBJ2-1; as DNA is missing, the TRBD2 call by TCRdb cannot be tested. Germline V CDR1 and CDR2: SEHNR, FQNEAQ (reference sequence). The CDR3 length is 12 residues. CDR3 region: CASDSVSPEQFF.

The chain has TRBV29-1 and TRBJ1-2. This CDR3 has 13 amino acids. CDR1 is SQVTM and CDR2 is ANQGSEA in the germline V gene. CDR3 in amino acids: CSVRRGSDYGYTF.

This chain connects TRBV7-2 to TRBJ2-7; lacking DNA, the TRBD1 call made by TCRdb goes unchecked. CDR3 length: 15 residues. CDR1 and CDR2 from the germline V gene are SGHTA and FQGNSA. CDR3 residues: CASSPLVRPSYEQYF.

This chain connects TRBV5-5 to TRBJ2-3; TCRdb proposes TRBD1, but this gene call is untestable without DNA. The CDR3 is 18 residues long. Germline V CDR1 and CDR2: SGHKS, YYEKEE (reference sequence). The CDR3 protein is CASSFSFRGRGNTDTQYF.

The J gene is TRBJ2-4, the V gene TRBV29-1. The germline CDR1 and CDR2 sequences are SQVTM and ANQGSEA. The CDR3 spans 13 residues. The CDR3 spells CSVQGSAKNIQYF.

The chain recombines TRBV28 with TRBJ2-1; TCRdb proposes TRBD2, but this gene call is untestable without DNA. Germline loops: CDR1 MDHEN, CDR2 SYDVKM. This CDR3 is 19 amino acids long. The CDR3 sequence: CASTPLGLAGPSSYNEQFF. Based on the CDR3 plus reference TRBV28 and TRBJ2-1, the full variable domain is DVKVTQSSRYLVKRTGEKVFLECVQDMDHENMFWYRQDPGLGLRLIYFSYDVKMKEKGDIPEGYSVSREKKERFSLILESASTNQTSMYLCASTPLGLAGPSSYNEQFFGPGTRLTVL.

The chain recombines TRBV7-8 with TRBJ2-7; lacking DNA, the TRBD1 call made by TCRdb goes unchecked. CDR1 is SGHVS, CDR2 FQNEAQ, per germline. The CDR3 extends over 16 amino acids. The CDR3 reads CASSADRLQGGYEQYF. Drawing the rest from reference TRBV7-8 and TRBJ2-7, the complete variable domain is GAGVSQSPRYKVAKRGQDVALRCDPISGHVSLFWYQQALGQGPEFLTYFQNEAQLDKSGLPSDRFFAERPEGSVSTLKIQRTQQEDSAVYLCASSADRLQGGYEQYFGPGTRLTVT.

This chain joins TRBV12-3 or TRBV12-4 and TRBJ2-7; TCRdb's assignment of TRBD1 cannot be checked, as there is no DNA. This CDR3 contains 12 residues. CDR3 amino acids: CASSQDSYEQYF.

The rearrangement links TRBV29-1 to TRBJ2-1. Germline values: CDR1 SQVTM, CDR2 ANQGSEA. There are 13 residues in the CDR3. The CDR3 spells CSVLRPTYNEQFF.

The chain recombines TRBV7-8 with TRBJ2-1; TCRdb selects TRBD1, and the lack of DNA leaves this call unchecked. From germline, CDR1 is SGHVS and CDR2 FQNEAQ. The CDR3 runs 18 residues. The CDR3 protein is CASSLGGLEGVQYNEQFF.

The CDR3 protein is CASSLGLGAETQYF. The chain joins TRBV5-1 to TRBJ2-5; the D call of TRBD1 rests on TCRdb alone, since no DNA is present to check it. Germline loops: CDR1 SGHRS, CDR2 YFSETQ. This CDR3 is 14 amino acids long.

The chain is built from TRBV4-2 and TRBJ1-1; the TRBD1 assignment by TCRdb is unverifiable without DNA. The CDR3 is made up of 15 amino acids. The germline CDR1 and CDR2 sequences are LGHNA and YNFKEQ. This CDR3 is CASSSRGQVNTEAFF.

CDR3 protein: CATSRARDNSPLHF. V gene TRBV15 combines with J gene TRBJ1-6; no DNA is available, so the TRBD1 call from TCRdb remains unchecked. Germline values: CDR1 LNHNV, CDR2 YYDKDF (reference sequence). This CDR3 has 14 residues.

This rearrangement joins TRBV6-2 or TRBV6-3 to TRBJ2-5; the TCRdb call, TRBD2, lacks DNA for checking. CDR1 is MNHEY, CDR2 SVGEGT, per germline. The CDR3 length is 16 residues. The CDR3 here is CASSYNFRGGQETQYF.

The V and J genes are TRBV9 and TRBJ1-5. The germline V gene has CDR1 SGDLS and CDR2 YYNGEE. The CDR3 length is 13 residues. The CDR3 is CASSSGLNQPQHF.

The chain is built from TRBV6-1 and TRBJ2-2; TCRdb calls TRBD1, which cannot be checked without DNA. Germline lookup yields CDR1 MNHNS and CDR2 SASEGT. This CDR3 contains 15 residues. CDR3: CASTGQLFNTGELFF.

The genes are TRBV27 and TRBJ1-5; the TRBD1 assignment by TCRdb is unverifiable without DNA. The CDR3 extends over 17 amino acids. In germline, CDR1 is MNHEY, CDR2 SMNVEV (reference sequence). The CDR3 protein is CASSAGQGAVSNQPQHF.

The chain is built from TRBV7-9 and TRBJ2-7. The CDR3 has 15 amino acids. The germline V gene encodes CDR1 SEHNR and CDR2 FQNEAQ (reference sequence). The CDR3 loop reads CASSPSGSNSYEQYF.

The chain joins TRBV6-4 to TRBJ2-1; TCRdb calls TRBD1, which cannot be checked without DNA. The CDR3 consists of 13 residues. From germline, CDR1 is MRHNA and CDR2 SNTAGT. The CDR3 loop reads CASSEGHGNEQFF.

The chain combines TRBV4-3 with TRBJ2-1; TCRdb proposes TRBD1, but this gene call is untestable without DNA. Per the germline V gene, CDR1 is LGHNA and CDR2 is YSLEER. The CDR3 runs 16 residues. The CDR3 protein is CASSQDRGGVNNEQFF.

This chain's CDR3 is CASSDPPSHEQYF. V is TRBV7-9 and J is TRBJ2-7; the TCRdb call, TRBD2, lacks DNA for checking. The CDR3 extends over 13 amino acids. CDR1 is SEHNR, CDR2 FQNEAQ, per germline (reference sequence).

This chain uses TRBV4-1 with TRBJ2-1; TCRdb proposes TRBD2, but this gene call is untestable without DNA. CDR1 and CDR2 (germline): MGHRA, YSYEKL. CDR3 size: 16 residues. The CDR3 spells CASSQDPSGTYNEQFF.